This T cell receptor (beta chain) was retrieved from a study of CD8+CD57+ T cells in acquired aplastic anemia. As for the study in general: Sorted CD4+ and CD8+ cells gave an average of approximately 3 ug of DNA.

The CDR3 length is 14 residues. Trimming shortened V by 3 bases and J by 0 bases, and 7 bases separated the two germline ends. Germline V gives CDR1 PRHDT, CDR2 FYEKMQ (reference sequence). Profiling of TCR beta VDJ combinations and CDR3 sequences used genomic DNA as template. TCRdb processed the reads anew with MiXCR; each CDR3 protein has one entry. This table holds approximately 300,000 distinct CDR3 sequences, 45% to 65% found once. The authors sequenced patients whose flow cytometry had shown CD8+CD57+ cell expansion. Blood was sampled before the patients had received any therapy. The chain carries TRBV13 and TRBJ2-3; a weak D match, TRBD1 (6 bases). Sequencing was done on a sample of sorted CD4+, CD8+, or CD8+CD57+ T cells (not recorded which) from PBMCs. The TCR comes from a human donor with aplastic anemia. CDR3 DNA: TGTGCCAGCAGCTTGGACAGTAGCACAGATACGCAGTATTTT. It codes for CASSLDSSTDTQYF.